This T cell receptor (beta chain) was sequenced during a study of cytomegalovirus exposure and HLA in healthy donors. About this clone itself: Its cognate antigen is unknown.

Use of 60 Vbeta and 13 Jbeta primers characterized the PCR. The method was immunoSEQ multiplex PCR; TCRdb's version includes in-frame clones alone and lacks a portion of them. In all, the sample yields some 120,000 clones. Points from the study as a whole: Immune exposure information comprised only CMV serostatus.

CDR1 is SGHAT, CDR2 FQNNGV, per germline. J lost 7 bases, V lost 4 bases, and 16 bases had no gene match. The CDR3 is made up of 17 amino acids. The sequenced material came from PBMCs. This rearrangement joins TRBV11-2 to TRBJ2-1; 7 bases map to TRBD2. The sequence was obtained from a man aged 25-40 years in good health and CMV-seronegative. CDR3 sequence (DNA): TGTGCCAGCAGCTACCCGATGGGCGGGAGAAGGAGAAATGAGCAGTTCTTC. Amino acids: CASSYPMGGRRRNEQFF.